The 27 T cell receptor beta chains in this list originate from one sample, sequenced in a study of CD8+ T cells in alopecia areata. Sequencing used cDNA as its template, made by extracting RNA and reverse transcribing it. TCRdb keeps only in-frame clones here, not all; method: immunoSEQ multiplex PCR. Of about 190,000 clones in the sample, roughly three fifths were seen once. Treatment reported: oral pan-JAK inhibitor, 5-10 mg twice daily. Sample: CD4+ T cells sorted from blood, taken at week 4, from a patient treated with tofacitinib. The receptor source for this set is a human donor with alopecia areata.

The rearrangement joins TRBV29-1 to TRBJ2-1; 12 nucleotides align to TRBD1. The V gene's germline CDR1 is SQVTM and CDR2 ANQGSEA. Trimming removed 7 bases from V and 7 bases from J; junction bases left unmatched: 11. The CDR3 has 15 residues. The CDR3 protein is CSGDSGTGGLNEQFF. Written as DNA, the CDR3 is TGCAGCGGGGATTCCGGGACAGGGGGCTTAAATGAGCAGTTCTTC.

The rearrangement uses TRBV30 and TRBJ2-2; no clear D. This CDR3 comprises 13 residues. Trimming stripped 3 bases from V and 7 bases from J, with 12 bases between. The germline V gene encodes CDR1 GTSNPN and CDR2 SVGIG (reference sequence). CDR3 sequence (DNA): TGTGCCTGGAGGTACGCGCGCGACGGGGAGCTGTTTTTT. This encodes CAWRYARDGELFF.

The chain is built from TRBV5-6 and TRBJ1-1, with TRBD1 matching over 9 bases. This CDR3 is built from 14 residues. V trimming: 5 bases; J trimming: 1 base; junction bases outside the gene matches: 3. The V gene's germline CDR1 is SGHDT and CDR2 YYEEEE. Written as DNA, the CDR3 is TGTGCCAGCAGGTTACAGGGGGCGAACACTGAAGCTTTCTTT. Protein: CASRLQGANTEAFF. Full variable domain (outside the CDR3, taken from reference TRBV5-6 and TRBJ1-1): DAGVTQSPTHLIKTRGQQVTLRCSPKSGHDTVSWYQQALGQGPQFIFQYYEEEERQRGNFPDRFSGHQFPNYSSELNVNALLLGDSALYLCASRLQGANTEAFFGQGTRLTVV.

J is TRBJ2-3 and V is TRBV30; the match to TRBD2 covers 8 bases. The CDR3 covers 14 residues. Unmatched junction bases numbered 3, after V lost 2 bases and J lost 2 bases. The germline V gene encodes CDR1 GTSNPN and CDR2 SVGIG (reference sequence). CDR3 sequence: CAWSMGLDTDTQYF. The DNA of the CDR3 is TGTGCCTGGAGTATGGGACTAGACACAGATACGCAGTATTTT.

V gene TRBV18 combines with J gene TRBJ1-2; 7 positions agree with TRBD1. V gave up 3 bases and J gave up 2 bases; unmatched junction bases: 6. This CDR3 has 15 residues. In germline, CDR1 is KGHSH, CDR2 LQKENI. CDR3 protein: CASSPTGQWNYGYTF. The CDR3, as DNA: TGTGCCAGCTCACCGACGGGACAGTGGAACTATGGCTACACCTTC.

This clone has only a few counts. The chain is built from TRBV5-1 and TRBJ2-2, with D possibly matching TRBD2 (6 bases). The germline V gene encodes CDR1 SGHRS and CDR2 YFSETQ. Trimming took 4 bases from V and 0 from J, leaving 16 bases between them. The CDR3 is 17 amino acids. The CDR3 loop reads CASSPSGRTSNTGELFF. The DNA for the CDR3 is TGCGCCAGCAGCCCCTCGGGGAGGACCTCGAACACCGGGGAGCTGTTTTTT.

The V and J genes are TRBV6-6 and TRBJ1-2; TRBD1 is a possible D gene (6 bases). This CDR3 region has 16 residues. Trimming took off 7 bases at V and 0 bases at J, with 18 bases between the two ends. In germline, CDR1 is MNHNY, CDR2 SVGAGI (reference sequence). Here the CDR3 DNA reads TGTGCCAGCACCATCGGGCAGGGGACCTCTAACTATGGCTACACCTTC. Encoded protein: CASTIGQGTSNYGYTF.

This clone was recorded a few times. The V call is TRBV7-9, the J call TRBJ1-4; 9 bases fit TRBD1. The CDR3 sequence is 15 residues long. Germline V gene sequence: CDR1 SEHNR, CDR2 FQNEAQ (reference sequence). Trimming removed 0 bases from V and 5 bases from J; junction bases left unmatched: 1. CDR3 loop: CASSLAGTGNEKLFF. The CDR3 DNA reads as TGTGCCAGCAGCTTAGCAGGGACAGGGAATGAAAAACTGTTTTTT.

The rearrangement uses TRBV11-1 and TRBJ2-4; 9 positions agree with TRBD2. This CDR3 region has 14 residues. The V and J ends lost 5 bases and 8 bases, in that order; junction bases with no gene match: 7. Germline assignment: CDR1 SGHAT and CDR2 FQDESV (reference sequence). Here the CDR3 reads CASSGREGRHIQYF. Here the CDR3 DNA reads TGTGCCAGCAGCGGGCGGGAGGGCCGTCACATTCAGTACTTC.

This chain links TRBV10-3 with TRBJ2-5, with no clear D. Germline CDR1 reads ENHRY; CDR2 reads SYGVKD. The V gene lost 5 bases and the J gene lost 1 base, with 11 bases spanning the gap. This CDR3 is 14 amino acids long. The CDR3: CAISKGQIQETQYF. CDR3 DNA sequence: TGTGCCATCAGTAAAGGGCAGATCCAAGAGACCCAGTACTTC.

Only a few counts were recorded for this clone. CDR3 coding DNA: TGTGCCAGTAAGCCTGGCAAGGGGACCCAGTACTTC. It translates to CASKPGKGTQYF. This chain connects TRBV19 to TRBJ2-5; D gene unclear. The CDR3 runs to 12 residues. The ends were cut back, 7 bases at V and 7 bases at J, with 13 bases in the middle. Germline loops: CDR1 LNHDA, CDR2 SQIVND (reference sequence).

The chain has TRBV9 and TRBJ2-2, with TRBD2 matching over 9 bases. The CDR3 has 15 residues. J gave up 3 bases and V 1 base, and 1 base lay outside the gene matches. Germline values: CDR1 SGDLS, CDR2 YYNGEE. The CDR3 here is CASSVIAGDTGELFF. The DNA of the CDR3 is TGTGCCAGCAGCGTAATAGCGGGAGACACCGGGGAGCTGTTTTTT.

The chain is built from TRBV27 and TRBJ2-2; 8 nucleotides line up with TRBD2. The junction had 5 bases not matched to a gene; V was cut back by 7 bases and J by 4 bases. The length of the CDR3 is 14 residues. Germline CDR1 is MNHEY and CDR2 is SMNVEV (reference sequence). This CDR3 is CASKLAAITGELFF. DNA for the CDR3: TGTGCCAGCAAACTAGCGGCTATCACCGGGGAGCTGTTTTTT.

This clone was found a few times. The genes are TRBV6-5 and TRBJ2-7, with D possibly TRBD2 on 5 matching bases. CDR1 and CDR2 from the germline V gene are MNHEY and SVGAGI. The CDR3 is 15 amino acids. The V end lost 6 bases, the J end lost 0 bases, and 15 bases lay between the germline ends. The CDR3 DNA is TGTGCCAGCAGCCGCGGGTCCATCGCCTCCTACGAGCAGTACTTC. The encoded protein is CASSRGSIASYEQYF.

This chain connects TRBV7-3 to TRBJ1-1, with D uncertain. CDR3 length: 14 amino acids. Trimming cost V 1 base and J 1 base, with 7 bases left between them. Germline loops: CDR1 SGHTA, CDR2 FQGTGA. The CDR3 protein is CASSLRGTNTEAFF. The CDR3 nucleotides read TGTGCCAGCAGCTTAAGGGGAACGAACACTGAAGCTTTCTTT.

V is TRBV29-1 and J is TRBJ1-4; 10 bases align to TRBD1. The CDR3 is 12 amino acids. V shed 6 bases, J shed 7 bases, and the junction held 2 bases outside the gene matches. Germline values: CDR1 SQVTM, CDR2 ANQGSEA. Here the CDR3 DNA reads TGCAGCGTGGGACAGGGGATTGAAAAACTGTTTTTT. As protein: CSVGQGIEKLFF.

The chain uses TRBV30 and TRBJ2-1, with 7 bases identical to TRBD2. The CDR3 extends over 15 amino acids. Germline V gene data show CDR1 as GTSNPN and CDR2 as SVGIG (reference sequence). V shed 0 bases, J shed 0 bases, and the junction held 2 bases outside the gene matches. The CDR3 loop is CAWSVWGGSYNEQFF. Here the CDR3 DNA reads TGTGCCTGGAGTGTATGGGGGGGCTCCTACAATGAGCAGTTCTTC.

This chain connects TRBV27 to TRBJ1-1; D might be TRBD1 (6 bases). This CDR3 is built from 15 residues. CDR1 and CDR2 from the germline V gene are MNHEY and SMNVEV (reference sequence). Trimming removed 6 bases from V and 4 bases from J, with 18 bases in between. CDR3 residues: CASRTFQGRFTEAFF. CDR3 coding DNA: TGTGCCAGCAGAACCTTCCAGGGGAGGTTCACTGAAGCTTTCTTT.

The chain uses TRBV25-1 and TRBJ2-3; the D is unclear. The CDR3 contains 15 residues. CDR1 is MGHDK, CDR2 SYGVNS, per germline. Deletions cut 0 bases from V and 1 base from J, with 8 bases between. CDR3 sequence (DNA): TGTGCCAGCAGTGAATATCGGCTCGGCACAGATACGCAGTATTTT. It yields the protein CASSEYRLGTDTQYF.

There are a few counts of this clone. The chain is built from TRBV7-2 and TRBJ1-2; the D is unclear. Trimming stripped 1 base from V and 8 bases from J, with 17 bases between. Germline V gene data show CDR1 as SGHTA and CDR2 as FQGNSA. The CDR3 sequence is 15 residues long. The chain's CDR3 is CASSLEATPTIGYTF. For the CDR3, the DNA is TGTGCCAGCAGCTTAGAAGCGACCCCGACGATAGGCTACACCTTC. Full variable domain (missing parts from reference TRBV7-2 and TRBJ1-2): GAGVSQSPSNKVTEKGKDVELRCDPISGHTALYWYRQSLGQGLEFLIYFQGNSAPDKSGLPSDRFSAERTGGSVSTLTIQRTQQEDSAVYLCASSLEATPTIGYTFGSGTRLTVV.

This rearrangement joins TRBV15 to TRBJ1-1, with D unresolved. The V end was cut by 1 base, the J end by 1 base, with 7 bases between. The CDR3 spans 14 residues. The V gene's germline CDR1 is LNHNV and CDR2 YYDKDF (reference sequence). CDR3 nucleotides: TGTGCCACCAGCAGAGGACGGGAGAACACTGAAGCTTTCTTT. Its translation is CATSRGRENTEAFF. Together with reference TRBV15 and TRBJ1-1, the CDR3 gives the full variable domain: DAMVIQNPRYQVTQFGKPVTLSCSQTLNHNVMYWYQQKSSQAPKLLFHYYDKDFNNEADTPDNFQSRRPNTSFCFLDIRSPGLGDTAMYLCATSRGRENTEAFFGQGTRLTVV.

The chain employs TRBV9 and TRBJ2-7; D call uncertain. CDR1 SGDLS and CDR2 YYNGEE come from the germline V gene. CDR3 length: 14 residues. V lost 1 base to trimming and J lost 7 bases, with 15 bases between them. The CDR3 DNA reads TGTGCCAGCAGCGTAACCGGGTCAAGTGGAGAGCAGTACTTC. Translation: CASSVTGSSGEQYF.

The V and J genes are TRBV30 and TRBJ2-7, with 7 bases lining up with TRBD1. Germline V gives CDR1 GTSNPN, CDR2 SVGIG (reference sequence). There are 16 residues in the CDR3. Trimming at V came to 0 bases and at J to 0 bases, leaving 8 bases not matched to a gene. The DNA for the CDR3 is TGTGCCTGGAGTGTTTATCTAGGGGGCATCTCCTACGAGCAGTACTTC. This translates into CAWSVYLGGISYEQYF.

J is TRBJ2-7 and V is TRBV29-1; D is possibly TRBD2 (5 bases). V was pared by 7 bases and J by 2 bases, with 12 bases between. From germline, CDR1 is SQVTM and CDR2 ANQGSEA. The CDR3 is 12 amino acids. CDR3 loop: CSGRTSTYEQYF. CDR3 in DNA: TGCAGCGGCCGGACTTCTACCTACGAGCAGTACTTC.

The chain uses TRBV27 and TRBJ2-1, with 8 bases aligning to TRBD1. Germline CDR1 reads MNHEY; CDR2 reads SMNVEV (reference sequence). Losses at the gene ends were 8 bases for V and 10 bases for J; bases not matched to a gene: 10. The CDR3 is made up of 13 amino acids. The DNA for the CDR3 is TGTGCCAGCGGCGGACAGGGTTCAAGCGAGCAGTTCTTC. Protein sequence: CASGGQGSSEQFF.

The chain carries TRBV30 and TRBJ1-2, with D unclear. The V end lost 3 bases, the J end lost 8 bases, and 13 bases lay between the germline ends. CDR3 length: 12 amino acids. Looked up from germline, CDR1 is GTSNPN and CDR2 is SVGIG (reference sequence). CDR3 in amino acids: CAWSAPRPGYTF. In nucleotides, the CDR3 is TGTGCCTGGAGCGCCCCCCGGCCGGGCTACACCTTC. Variable domain in full (rest from reference TRBV30 and TRBJ1-2): SQTIHQWPATLVQPVGSPLSLECTVEGTSNPNLYWYRQAAGRGLQLLFYSVGIGQISSEVPQNLSASRPQDRQFILSSKKLLLSDSGFYLCAWSAPRPGYTFGSGTRLTVV.

The CDR3, as DNA: TGTGCCACCAGCGGGGGTGGCGGGTCTGGGGCCAACGTCCTGACTTTC. Encoded protein: CATSGGGGSGANVLTF. V usage is TRBV15 and J usage is TRBJ2-6; tentatively, D is TRBD1 or TRBD2 (5 bases each). Trimming left V 5 bases short and J 1 base short, with 12 bases between. The CDR3 runs to 16 residues. Germline V gene data show CDR1 as LNHNV and CDR2 as YYDKDF (reference sequence).